The 23 T cell receptor beta chains in this list originate from one sample, sequenced in a study of cytomegalovirus exposure and HLA in healthy donors. A multiplex PCR was run with 60 Vbeta primers and 13 Jbeta primers. Sequencing used immunoSEQ multiplex PCR; TCRdb keeps in-frame clones, though not all of them. The sample lists 150,000 to 200,000 clones; 84% were seen once. Sequencing was done on a sample of PBMCs. Receptors were obtained from a boy aged 2 to 10 in good health and CMV-seronegative.

This rearrangement joins TRBV5-1 to TRBJ1-2, with 9 bases lining up with TRBD1. Losses at the gene ends were 5 bases for V and 6 bases for J; bases not matched to a gene: 5. The germline V gene has CDR1 SGHRS and CDR2 YFSETQ. The CDR3 runs 13 residues. This CDR3 is CASRQGTGNGYTF. The CDR3 DNA sequence: TGCGCCAGCAGACAAGGGACAGGGAATGGCTACACCTTC.

V usage is TRBV6-5 and J usage is TRBJ2-1, with D perhaps matching TRBD2 (6 bases). CDR1 and CDR2 (germline): MNHEY, SVGAGI. Trimming took 5 bases from V and 6 from J, leaving 17 bases between them. This CDR3 is 15 amino acids long. Written as DNA, the CDR3 is TGTGCCAGCAGTAACCGGGAGCGCGGTTTCAATGAGCAGTTCTTC. This translates into CASSNRERGFNEQFF.

This clone was picked up a small number of times. The V and J genes are TRBV28 and TRBJ1-2; no clear D. V gave up 11 bases and J gave up 4 bases, with 8 bases separating them. The CDR3 covers 10 residues. Germline CDR1 is MDHEN and CDR2 is SYDVKM. CDR3: CASGTYGYTF. The CDR3 nucleotides are TGTGCCTCGGGAACCTATGGCTACACCTTC.

V usage is TRBV20-1 and J usage is TRBJ2-3; no firm D call. This CDR3 has 11 amino acids. Trimming shortened V by 5 bases and J by 8 bases, and 11 bases separated the two germline ends. CDR1 and CDR2 (germline): DFQATT, SNEGSKA (reference sequence). The chain's CDR3 is CSASRSGTQYF. The CDR3 bases are TGCAGTGCTTCTAGGTCCGGTACGCAGTATTTT.

This sequence joins TRBV27 and TRBJ1-5, with TRBD1 matching 10 bases. V trimming: 5 bases; J trimming: 3 bases; junction bases outside the gene matches: 10. CDR3 length: 17 amino acids. Germline loops: CDR1 MNHEY, CDR2 SMNVEV (reference sequence). CDR3 protein: CASSPRTGGGLNQPQHF. The DNA for the CDR3 is TGTGCCAGCAGTCCCCGGACAGGGGGGGGGCTCAATCAGCCCCAGCATTTT.

The CDR3 protein is CTSSQEEEMSGLAGASYEQYF. CDR3 DNA: TGCACCAGCAGCCAAGAAGAAGAGATGTCGGGACTAGCGGGAGCTTCCTACGAGCAGTACTTC. The chain uses TRBV1 and TRBJ2-5; whether TRBD2, the table's D call, matches the DNA was not checked. The J call is in doubt because the DNA end fits TRBJ2-7 better. TRBV1 is classified as a pseudogene. This CDR3 region has 21 residues.

The rearrangement joins TRBV19 to TRBJ2-6; maybe TRBD1 (5 bases). CDR3 length: 19 amino acids. Between the trimmed V and J ends, which lost 7 bases and 0 bases, there was a span of 22 bases. Germline-derived CDR1 and CDR2 are LNHDA and SQIVND (reference sequence). CDR3 in DNA: TGTGCCAGTAATCGAGCCCCCTACGGACACTACTCTGGGGCCAACGTCCTGACTTTC. Its translation: CASNRAPYGHYSGANVLTF.

As regards this clone: One end of the junction is discordant with germline, which a read error may explain. V usage is TRBV10-3 and J usage is TRBJ1-5; D not certain. The CDR3 spans 17 residues. The germline V gene encodes CDR1 ENHRY and CDR2 SYGVKD. The CDR3 spells CATSWAGIRDSNQPQHF. CDR3 DNA sequence: TGTGCCACCAGTTGGGCCGGTATCAGAGATAGCAATCAGCCCCAGCATTTT.

The chain combines TRBV6-1 with TRBJ1-3, with a possible D match to TRBD1 (5 bases). Germline V gene data show CDR1 as MNHNS and CDR2 as SASEGT. The germline V and J ends were trimmed by 1 base and 3 bases, with 13 bases remaining between them. The CDR3 contains 16 residues. The CDR3 sequence is CASSEGFWQGGNTIYF. The CDR3 nucleotides read TGTGCCAGCAGTGAAGGGTTTTGGCAGGGTGGAAACACCATATATTTT.

Regarding this clone: Other nucleotide sequences in the sample specify the same CDR3. The chain combines TRBV5-1 with TRBJ2-7, with 9 bases fitting TRBD1. The germline CDR1 and CDR2 sequences are SGHRS and YFSETQ. With 0 bases clipped from V and 1 base from J, the junction kept 2 bases outside the gene matches. The CDR3 contains 15 residues. The CDR3 DNA is TGCGCCAGCAGCTTGGGACAGGGGGGGTCCTACGAGCAGTACTTC. Translating gives CASSLGQGGSYEQYF. Full variable domain (outside the CDR3, taken from reference TRBV5-1 and TRBJ2-7): KAGVTQTPRYLIKTRGQQVTLSCSPISGHRSVSWYQQTPGQGLQFLFEYFSETQRNKGNFPGRFSGRQFSNSRSEMNVSTLELGDSALYLCASSLGQGGSYEQYFGPGTRLTVT.

V usage is TRBV2 and J usage is TRBJ1-6, with 7 bases that match TRBD1. The CDR3 contains 13 residues. Germline V gives CDR1 SNHLY, CDR2 FYNNEI. Unmatched junction bases numbered 5, after V lost 7 bases and J lost 8 bases. The CDR3 coding sequence is TGTGCCAGCACCAGGACAGGCTATTCACCCCTCCACTTT. Protein: CASTRTGYSPLHF.

The V gene is TRBV5-1, the J gene TRBJ2-1, with TRBD2 matching over 8 bases. V trimming: 2 bases; J trimming: 9 bases; junction bases outside the gene matches: 10. Germline CDR1 is SGHRS and CDR2 is YFSETQ. This CDR3 contains 15 residues. The CDR3 sequence: CASSLNPGLGGEQFF. CDR3 DNA sequence: TGCGCCAGCAGCTTAAACCCGGGACTAGGGGGTGAGCAGTTCTTC.

The J gene is TRBJ2-1, the V gene TRBV19, with TRBD2 identical over 7 bases. Germline V gene data show CDR1 as LNHDA and CDR2 as SQIVND (reference sequence). V shed 6 bases, J shed 8 bases, and the junction held 10 bases outside the gene matches. The CDR3 is made up of 14 amino acids. This chain's CDR3 is CASSPGGSWDEQFF. Written as DNA, the CDR3 is TGTGCCAGTAGCCCCGGGGGGAGTTGGGATGAGCAGTTCTTC.

The chain joins TRBV28 to TRBJ2-5; D remains ambiguous. Germline V gives CDR1 MDHEN, CDR2 SYDVKM. This CDR3 region has 12 residues. V gave up 3 bases and J gave up 4 bases, with 6 bases separating them. The CDR3 protein is CASSLPGETQYF. As DNA, the CDR3 is TGTGCCAGCAGTTTGCCGGGAGAGACCCAGTACTTC.

The chain has TRBV4-2 and TRBJ2-3; D is unclear. CDR1 LGHNA and CDR2 YNFKEQ come from the germline V gene. V was pared by 3 bases and J by 2 bases, with 15 bases between. This CDR3 comprises 16 residues. This chain's CDR3 is CASSQNQLPPTDTQYF. The DNA for the CDR3 is TGTGCCAGCAGCCAGAACCAACTACCACCCACAGATACGCAGTATTTT.

The CDR3 nucleotides are TGTGCCAGCAGGCTCGACAGGGCCTACGAGCAGTACTTC. Its translation is CASRLDRAYEQYF. This chain joins TRBV27 and TRBJ2-7; 7 bases agree with TRBD1. The CDR3 sequence is 13 residues long. Germline V gene sequence: CDR1 MNHEY, CDR2 SMNVEV (reference sequence). Trimming cost V 6 bases and J 2 bases; bases outside gene matches: 4.

V usage is TRBV7-3 and J usage is TRBJ1-5, with 9 bases aligning to TRBD1. V shed 5 bases and J 3 bases; nucleotides not matched to a gene: 8. The V gene's germline CDR1 is SGHTA and CDR2 FQGTGA. The CDR3 totals 16 residues. The CDR3: CASSVGQGKDNQPQHF. The CDR3 DNA reads TGTGCCAGCAGCGTCGGACAGGGGAAGGACAATCAGCCCCAGCATTTT.

The genes are TRBV11-2 and TRBJ2-2, with D perhaps matching TRBD2 (5 bases). Germline CDR1 is SGHAT and CDR2 is FQNNGV. The CDR3 runs 18 residues. Between the trimmed V and J ends, which lost 2 bases and 0 bases, there was a span of 16 bases. This CDR3 is CASSLTQRTIANTGELFF. As DNA, the CDR3 is TGTGCCAGCAGCTTAACCCAGCGGACGATCGCGAACACCGGGGAGCTGTTTTTT.

The chain carries TRBV30 and TRBJ2-1; 9 bases are a match to TRBD2. The CDR3 sequence is 19 residues long. Germline CDR1 GTSNPN, CDR2 SVGIG (reference sequence). The ends lost 1 base at V and 3 bases at J; junction bases unmatched: 16. The CDR3 nucleotides are TGTGCCTGGAGTGCGGTAGCGGGAGTCGTCTCCGCTTACTACAATGAGCAGTTCTTC. Protein: CAWSAVAGVVSAYYNEQFF.

The CDR3 protein is CASSPDRGPYEQYF. In DNA form, the CDR3 reads TGTGCCAGCTCACCGGACAGGGGTCCCTACGAGCAGTACTTC. This chain uses TRBV18 with TRBJ2-7; 9 bases are shared with TRBD1. V shed 3 bases, J shed 2 bases, and the junction held 2 bases outside the gene matches. From germline, CDR1 is KGHSH and CDR2 LQKENI. This CDR3 has 14 residues.

This chain connects TRBV19 to TRBJ2-7; 11 bases agree with TRBD2. The CDR3 totals 16 residues. CDR1 LNHDA and CDR2 SQIVND come from the germline V gene (reference sequence). The junction had 7 bases not matched to a gene; V was cut back by 2 bases and J by 4 bases. CDR3 in DNA: TGTGCCAGTAGTATAACACTAGCGGGAGTTAGTTACGAGCAGTACTTC. As protein: CASSITLAGVSYEQYF.

The chain uses TRBV27 and TRBJ2-3; TRBD2 aligns across 7 bases. The CDR3 has 17 amino acids. The germline gives CDR1 MNHEY, CDR2 SMNVEV (reference sequence). The J segment lost 1 base and the V segment lost 5 bases, leaving 12 bases of the junction unmatched. This CDR3 reads CASSPSMAGDGTDTQYF. CDR3 in DNA: TGTGCCAGCAGTCCCTCAATGGCGGGAGATGGCACAGATACGCAGTATTTT.

This clone appeared a single time. The V call is TRBV2, the J call TRBJ2-3; 11 bases align to TRBD1. The CDR3 has 14 amino acids. Germline-derived CDR1 and CDR2 are SNHLY and FYNNEI. Trimming took 7 bases from V and 5 from J; bases not matched to a gene: 5. Here the CDR3 DNA reads TGTGCCAGCACTGGACAGGGGGCTGGAGATACGCAGTATTTT. This gives the protein CASTGQGAGDTQYF.